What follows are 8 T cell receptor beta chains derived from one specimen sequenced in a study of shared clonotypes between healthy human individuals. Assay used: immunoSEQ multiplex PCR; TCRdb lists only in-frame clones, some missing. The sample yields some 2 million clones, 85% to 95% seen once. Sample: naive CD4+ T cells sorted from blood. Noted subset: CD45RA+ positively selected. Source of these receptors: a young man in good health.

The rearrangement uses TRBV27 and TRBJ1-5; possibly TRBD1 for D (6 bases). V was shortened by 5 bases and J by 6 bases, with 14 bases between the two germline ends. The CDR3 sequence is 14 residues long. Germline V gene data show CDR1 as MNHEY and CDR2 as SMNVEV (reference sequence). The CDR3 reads CASSMGGWVQPQHF. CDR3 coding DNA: TGTGCCAGCAGTATGGGGGGCTGGGTTCAGCCCCAGCATTTT.

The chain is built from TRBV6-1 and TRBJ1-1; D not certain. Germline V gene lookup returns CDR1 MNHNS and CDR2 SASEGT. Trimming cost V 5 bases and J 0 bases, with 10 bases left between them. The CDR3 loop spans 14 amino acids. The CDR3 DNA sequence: TGTGCCAGCAGTCGGGTGTCCATGAACACTGAAGCTTTCTTT. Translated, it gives CASSRVSMNTEAFF.

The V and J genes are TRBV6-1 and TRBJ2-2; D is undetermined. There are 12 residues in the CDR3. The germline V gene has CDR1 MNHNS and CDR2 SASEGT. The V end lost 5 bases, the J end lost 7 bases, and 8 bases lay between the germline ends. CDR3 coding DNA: TGTGCCAGCAGTTATTCTGGCGGGGAGCTGTTTTTT. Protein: CASSYSGGELFF.

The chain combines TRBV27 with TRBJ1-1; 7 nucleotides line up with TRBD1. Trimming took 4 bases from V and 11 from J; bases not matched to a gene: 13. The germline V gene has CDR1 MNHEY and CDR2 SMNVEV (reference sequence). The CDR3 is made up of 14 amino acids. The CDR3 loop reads CASSSPTTGSNAFF. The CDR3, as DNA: TGTGCCAGCAGTTCCCCCACGACAGGGTCGAACGCTTTCTTT.

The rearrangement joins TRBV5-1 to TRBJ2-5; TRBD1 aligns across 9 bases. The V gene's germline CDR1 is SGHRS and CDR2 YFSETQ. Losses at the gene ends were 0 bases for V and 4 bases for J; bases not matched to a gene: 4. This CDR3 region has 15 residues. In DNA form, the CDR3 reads TGCGCCAGCAGCTTGGAGGGGACAGGGATAGAGACCCAGTACTTC. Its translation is CASSLEGTGIETQYF.

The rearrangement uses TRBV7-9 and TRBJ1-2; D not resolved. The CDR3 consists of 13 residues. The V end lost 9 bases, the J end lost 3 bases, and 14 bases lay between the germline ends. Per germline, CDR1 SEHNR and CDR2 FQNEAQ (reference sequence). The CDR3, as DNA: TGTGCCAGTGCGGAAGGGCTCGACTATGGCTACACCTTC. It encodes CASAEGLDYGYTF.

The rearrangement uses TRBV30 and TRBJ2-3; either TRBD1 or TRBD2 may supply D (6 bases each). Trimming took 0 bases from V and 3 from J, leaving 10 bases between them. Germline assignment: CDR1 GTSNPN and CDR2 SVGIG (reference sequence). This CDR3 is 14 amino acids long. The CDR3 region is CAWSVGGGTDTQYF. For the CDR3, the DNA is TGTGCCTGGAGTGTTGGAGGGGGGACAGATACGCAGTATTTT.

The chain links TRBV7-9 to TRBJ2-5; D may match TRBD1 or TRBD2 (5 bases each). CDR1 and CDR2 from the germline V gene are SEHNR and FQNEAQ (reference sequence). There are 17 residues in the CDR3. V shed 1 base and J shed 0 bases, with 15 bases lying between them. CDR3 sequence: CASSLGAPGRNQETQYF. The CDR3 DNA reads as TGTGCCAGCAGCTTAGGGGCTCCGGGACGAAACCAAGAGACCCAGTACTTC.